Below, 11 T cell receptor beta chains from the same sample are listed, as sequenced in a study of T cell changes during pregnancy in multiple sclerosis. TCRdb's table, derived via immunoSEQ multiplex PCR, lists solely in-frame clones and lacks some. The sample records about 50,000 clones, about 92% being singletons. Sequenced material: CD4+ T cells from peripheral blood mononuclear cells, taken in the third trimester of pregnancy. These receptors were collected from a female donor with multiple sclerosis, enrolled in a pregnancy study.

The chain uses TRBV10-3 and TRBJ2-5; 9 bases fit TRBD2. Trimming removed 6 bases from V and 5 bases from J; junction bases left unmatched: 10. The CDR3 has 15 residues. Looked up from germline, CDR1 is ENHRY and CDR2 is SYGVKD. CDR3 in amino acids: CAISVGTSPSETQYF. In nucleotides, the CDR3 is TGTGCCATCAGCGTCGGGACTAGCCCGTCCGAGACCCAGTACTTC.

The genes are TRBV9 and TRBJ1-1; possible D gene TRBD1, 6 bases. V shed 3 bases and J shed 0 bases, with 12 bases lying between them. Germline loops: CDR1 SGDLS, CDR2 YYNGEE. The CDR3 runs to 15 residues. CDR3 residues: CASSGGGTMNTEAFF. In DNA, the CDR3 is TGTGCCAGCAGCGGCGGGGGCACTATGAACACTGAAGCTTTCTTT.

The J gene is TRBJ1-1, the V gene TRBV6-4; 8 nucleotides match TRBD1. CDR3 size: 15 residues. Looked up from germline, CDR1 is MRHNA and CDR2 is SNTAGT. The junction had 5 bases not matched to a gene; V was cut back by 0 bases and J by 5 bases. CDR3 nucleotide sequence: TGTGCCAGCAGTGACTCAGACAGGGGTTCGACTGAAGCTTTCTTT. Its translation is CASSDSDRGSTEAFF.

The chain has TRBV27 and TRBJ2-7; 10 bases match TRBD2. From germline, CDR1 is MNHEY and CDR2 SMNVEV (reference sequence). V dropped 3 bases and J dropped 3; count of bases not matched to a gene: 5. This CDR3 spans 15 amino acids. The CDR3 DNA is TGTGCCAGCAGTTTCACTAGCGGGGCTGGCTACGAGCAGTACTTC. Translated, it gives CASSFTSGAGYEQYF.

This chain joins TRBV7-2 and TRBJ1-5; a possible D gene is TRBD1 (6 bases). V lost 3 bases and J lost 3, with 9 bases in between. Germline CDR1 reads SGHTA; CDR2 reads FQGNSA. The CDR3 totals 14 residues. Here the CDR3 reads CASSFDRNNQPQHF. The CDR3 region has the DNA TGTGCCAGCAGCTTCGACAGGAACAATCAGCCCCAGCATTTT. The full variable domain, in which reference TRBV7-2 and TRBJ1-5 provide the parts outside the CDR3, is GAGVSQSPSNKVTEKGKDVELRCDPISGHTALYWYRQSLGQGLEFLIYFQGNSAPDKSGLPSDRFSAERTGGSVSTLTIQRTQQEDSAVYLCASSFDRNNQPQHFGDGTRLSIL.

The rearrangement links TRBV19 to TRBJ1-1; D is unclear. This CDR3 contains 14 residues. V was shortened by 5 bases and J by 4 bases, with 14 bases between the two germline ends. Germline lookup yields CDR1 LNHDA and CDR2 SQIVND (reference sequence). The CDR3 DNA reads TGTGCCAGTAGTCCCCTCCCTGAGCCCACTGAAGCTTTCTTT. Translation: CASSPLPEPTEAFF. Variable domain in full (rest from reference TRBV19 and TRBJ1-1): DGGITQSPKYLFRKEGQNVTLSCEQNLNHDAMYWYRQDPGQGLRLIYYSQIVNDFQKGDIAEGYSVSREKKESFPLTVTSAQKNPTAFYLCASSPLPEPTEAFFGQGTRLTVV.

The chain is built from TRBV7-2 and TRBJ2-2; D possibly corresponds to TRBD2 (5 bases). CDR1 is SGHTA, CDR2 FQGNSA, per germline. There are 16 residues in the CDR3. Trimming pared 6 bases from V and 4 bases from J, leaving 18 bases between. In DNA, the CDR3 is TGTGCCAGCAGTCCAGGATCGGGGATTGCCACCGGGGAGCTGTTTTTT. Residues: CASSPGSGIATGELFF. Drawing the rest from reference TRBV7-2 and TRBJ2-2, the complete variable domain is GAGVSQSPSNKVTEKGKDVELRCDPISGHTALYWYRQSLGQGLEFLIYFQGNSAPDKSGLPSDRFSAERTGGSVSTLTIQRTQQEDSAVYLCASSPGSGIATGELFFGEGSRLTVL.

The chain recombines TRBV1 with TRBJ2-3; the table names TRBD2, a call not compared with the DNA. TRBV1 is assigned pseudogene status. The CDR3 contains 18 residues. This chain's CDR3 is CTSSHGLAGPASTDTQYF. CDR3 nucleotides: TGCACCAGCAGCCACGGACTAGCGGGGCCCGCTAGCACAGATACGCAGTATTTT.

The CDR3: CAWSLRQSSYNSPLHF. Here the CDR3 DNA reads TGTGCCTGGAGTTTGAGACAGAGCTCCTATAATTCACCCCTCCACTTT. J is TRBJ1-6 and V is TRBV30, with a weak D call TRBD1 (5 bases). Trimming stripped 2 bases from V and 0 bases from J, with 11 bases between. The CDR3 is 16 amino acids. Germline values: CDR1 GTSNPN, CDR2 SVGIG (reference sequence).

The count of this clone is one. The gene calls are TRBV7-3 and TRBJ1-2; D remains unclear. The V end lost 1 base, the J end lost 2 bases, and 5 bases lay between the germline ends. The germline V gene encodes CDR1 SGHTA and CDR2 FQGTGA. The CDR3 length is 13 residues. This chain's CDR3 is CASSLSPNYGYTF. In nucleotides, the CDR3 is TGTGCCAGCAGCTTAAGTCCGAACTATGGCTACACCTTC.

The J gene is TRBJ2-6, the V gene TRBV18; TRBD2 might be the D (5 bases). Germline V gene sequence: CDR1 KGHSH, CDR2 LQKENI. There are 17 residues in the CDR3. V dropped 1 base and J dropped 0 bases, with 10 bases sitting between them. Written as DNA, the CDR3 is TGTGCCAGCTCACCACTCGGGATAGACTCTGGGGCCAACGTCCTGACTTTC. It codes for CASSPLGIDSGANVLTF.